A selection of T cell receptor beta chains follows, all from one sample in a study of blood T cell repertoires in COVID-19. Only in-frame clones appear in the TCRdb table, and some are missing; sequencing was by immunoSEQ multiplex PCR. The data hold some 49,000 clones, with approximately 93% observed a single time. The sample comprised peripheral blood. All receptors come from a man aged 55 to 70 with COVID-19, enrolled during active disease. Both conserved end residues are part of each CDR3. Fields, in order: D gene, J gene, V gene, clone size, CDR3 protein, CDR3 DNA. D genes are given only for firm matches. Clone size is shown for a subset of rows, as once, few, many or a class of expanded clone.

D gene: TRBD1
J gene: TRBJ1-3
V gene: TRBV7-2
clone size: -
CDR3 protein: CASSLGGGLGNTIYF
CDR3 DNA: TGTGCCAGCAGCTTAGGAGGGGGCCTTGGAAACACCATATATTTT

D gene: TRBD2
J gene: TRBJ2-7
V gene: TRBV10-3
clone size: -
CDR3 protein: CAISDGLDTYEQYF
CDR3 DNA: TGTGCCATCAGTGATGGACTAGACACCTACGAGCAGTACTTC

D gene: -
J gene: TRBJ1-1
V gene: TRBV4-1
clone size: -
CDR3 protein: CASSRRGGNTEAFF
CDR3 DNA: TGCGCCAGCAGCCGTAGGGGAGGGAACACTGAAGCTTTCTTT

D gene: -
J gene: TRBJ2-3
V gene: TRBV6-2/TRBV6-3
clone size: -
CDR3 protein: CASSYRVTSRGDTQYF
CDR3 DNA: TGTGCCAGCAGTTACAGGGTGACCAGCCGGGGGGATACGCAGTATTTT

D gene: TRBD1
J gene: TRBJ2-3
V gene: TRBV12-3/TRBV12-4
clone size: -
CDR3 protein: CASKQGATDTQYF
CDR3 DNA: TGTGCCAGCAAACAGGGGGCGACAGATACGCAGTATTTT

D gene: -
J gene: TRBJ1-2
V gene: TRBV20-1
clone size: -
CDR3 protein: CSVKTGGYTF
CDR3 DNA: TGCAGTGTTAAGACAGGTGGCTACACCTTC

D gene: -
J gene: TRBJ1-1
V gene: TRBV4-2
clone size: -
CDR3 protein: CASSQGSRANTEAFF
CDR3 DNA: TGTGCCAGCAGCCAAGGGTCCAGGGCGAACACTGAAGCTTTCTTT

D gene: TRBD2
J gene: TRBJ2-3
V gene: TRBV28
clone size: -
CDR3 protein: CASTGGLAPDTQYF
CDR3 DNA: TGTGCCAGCACCGGGGGACTAGCCCCAGATACGCAGTATTTT

D gene: -
J gene: TRBJ1-1
V gene: TRBV6-5
clone size: once
CDR3 protein: CASSYRLNTEAFF
CDR3 DNA: TGTGCCAGCAGTTACCGGTTGAACACTGAAGCTTTCTTT

D gene: -
J gene: TRBJ1-2
V gene: TRBV7-9
clone size: -
CDR3 protein: CASSPQLGGYTF
CDR3 DNA: TGTGCCAGCAGCCCCCAGCTGGGCGGCTACACCTTC

D gene: TRBD2
J gene: TRBJ2-7
V gene: TRBV2
clone size: -
CDR3 protein: CASSEFRLAGGHSYEQYF
CDR3 DNA: TGTGCCAGCAGTGAATTCCGACTAGCGGGAGGCCACTCCTACGAGCAGTACTTC

D gene: TRBD1
J gene: TRBJ1-2
V gene: TRBV19
clone size: -
CDR3 protein: CASSTVDRGPGGYTF
CDR3 DNA: TGTGCCAGTAGTACCGTTGACAGGGGGCCTGGTGGCTACACCTTC

D gene: TRBD1
J gene: TRBJ1-1
V gene: TRBV5-1
clone size: -
CDR3 protein: CASSLLSRDSNRGAEAFF
CDR3 DNA: TGCGCCAGCAGCCTTTTATCGCGGGACAGCAATAGAGGGGCTGAAGCTTTCTTT

D gene: -
J gene: TRBJ1-5
V gene: TRBV20-1
clone size: -
CDR3 protein: CSASDGSQPQHF
CDR3 DNA: TGCAGTGCTAGTGACGGGAGTCAGCCCCAGCATTTT

D gene: -
J gene: TRBJ2-2
V gene: TRBV25-1
clone size: -
CDR3 protein: CASSESPTGELFF
CDR3 DNA: TGTGCCAGCAGTGAAAGCCCCACCGGGGAGCTGTTTTTT

D gene: TRBD2
J gene: TRBJ2-1
V gene: TRBV5-8
clone size: -
CDR3 protein: CASSRTGTSAYNEQFF
CDR3 DNA: TGTGCCAGCAGCCGAACCGGGACTAGCGCCTACAATGAGCAGTTCTTC

D gene: -
J gene: TRBJ2-6
V gene: TRBV2
clone size: -
CDR3 protein: CASSLSSDSLSGANVLTF
CDR3 DNA: TGTGCCAGCAGTCTAAGCTCAGACAGCCTCTCTGGGGCCAACGTCCTGACTTTC

D gene: TRBD2
J gene: TRBJ2-7
V gene: TRBV7-2
clone size: -
CDR3 protein: CASSVGLGRSYEQYF
CDR3 DNA: TGTGCCAGCAGCGTAGGACTAGGCCGCTCCTACGAGCAGTACTTC

D gene: -
J gene: TRBJ1-6
V gene: TRBV14
clone size: -
CDR3 protein: CASSQDWRESPLHF
CDR3 DNA: TGTGCCAGCAGCCAAGATTGGAGGGAATCACCCCTCCACTTT

D gene: TRBD2
J gene: TRBJ2-3
V gene: TRBV6-4
clone size: -
CDR3 protein: CASSELAGGPDTQYF
CDR3 DNA: TGTGCCAGCAGTGAATTAGCGGGAGGTCCAGATACGCAGTATTTT

D gene: -
J gene: TRBJ2-1
V gene: TRBV15
clone size: -
CDR3 protein: CATSDGRRGDDEQFF
CDR3 DNA: TGTGCCACCAGCGACGGTCGCAGGGGTGACGATGAGCAGTTCTTC

D gene: -
J gene: TRBJ2-1
V gene: TRBV25-1
clone size: -
CDR3 protein: CASSPVRAKSYNEQFF
CDR3 DNA: TGTGCCAGCAGTCCTGTCCGAGCGAAATCTTACAATGAGCAGTTCTTC

D gene: -
J gene: TRBJ1-6
V gene: TRBV11-2
clone size: -
CDR3 protein: CASSLAVGQGRSPLHF
CDR3 DNA: TGTGCCAGCAGCTTAGCGGTGGGGCAGGGGAGATCACCCCTCCACTTT

D gene: TRBD1
J gene: TRBJ1-2
V gene: TRBV18
clone size: -
CDR3 protein: CASSPQGQGSGYTF
CDR3 DNA: TGTGCCAGCTCACCACAAGGACAGGGGAGTGGCTACACCTTC

D gene: -
J gene: TRBJ2-5
V gene: TRBV24-1
clone size: -
CDR3 protein: CATSPGAGETQYF
CDR3 DNA: TGTGCCACCAGTCCTGGGGCGGGGGAGACCCAGTACTTC

D gene: -
J gene: TRBJ2-1
V gene: TRBV12-1
clone size: -
CDR3 protein: CASRGHRGSYNEQFF
CDR3 DNA: TGTGCCAGCAGGGGTCACAGGGGTTCCTACAATGAGCAGTTCTTC

D gene: TRBD1
J gene: TRBJ2-3
V gene: TRBV27
clone size: -
CDR3 protein: CASLSKTGDLTDTQYF
CDR3 DNA: TGTGCCAGCCTATCCAAGACAGGGGATCTGACAGATACGCAGTATTTT

D gene: TRBD1
J gene: TRBJ1-1
V gene: TRBV29-1
clone size: -
CDR3 protein: CSVEPVQGATSNTEAFF
CDR3 DNA: TGCAGCGTCGAACCTGTACAGGGGGCTACATCGAACACTGAAGCTTTCTTT

D gene: TRBD2
J gene: TRBJ2-3
V gene: TRBV18
clone size: -
CDR3 protein: CASSPDDLKRGGTSTDTQYF
CDR3 DNA: TGTGCCAGCTCACCAGATGATCTCAAGCGGGGGGGAACTAGCACAGATACGCAGTATTTT

D gene: -
J gene: TRBJ1-4
V gene: TRBV7-2
clone size: -
CDR3 protein: CASSSQQGLKNEKLFF
CDR3 DNA: TGTGCCAGCAGCTCTCAGCAGGGTTTAAAGAATGAAAAACTGTTTTTT

D gene: -
J gene: TRBJ1-5
V gene: TRBV3-1/TRBV3-2
clone size: -
CDR3 protein: CASSQDLTVNQPQHF
CDR3 DNA: TGTGCCAGCAGCCAAGACTTGACAGTAAATCAGCCCCAGCATTTT

D gene: -
J gene: TRBJ1-5
V gene: TRBV10-2
clone size: -
CDR3 protein: CASSDRPGRDGPQHF
CDR3 DNA: TGCGCCAGCAGTGATCGTCCAGGGAGGGACGGGCCCCAGCATTTT

D gene: TRBD2
J gene: TRBJ2-3
V gene: TRBV27
clone size: -
CDR3 protein: CASTPLAGVGDTQYF
CDR3 DNA: TGTGCCAGCACTCCTCTAGCGGGAGTAGGGGATACGCAGTATTTT

D gene: -
J gene: TRBJ1-5
V gene: TRBV24-1
clone size: -
CDR3 protein: CATSDHPQGQPQHF
CDR3 DNA: TGTGCCACCAGTGATCATCCACAGGGTCAGCCCCAGCATTTT

D gene: -
J gene: TRBJ1-2
V gene: TRBV19
clone size: -
CDR3 protein: CASTSKGGANYGYTF
CDR3 DNA: TGTGCCAGTACCTCTAAAGGGGGAGCTAACTATGGCTACACCTTC

D gene: TRBD1
J gene: TRBJ2-7
V gene: TRBV2
clone size: -
CDR3 protein: CASSAGTGDYEQYF
CDR3 DNA: TGTGCCAGCAGTGCCGGGACAGGGGACTACGAGCAGTACTTC

D gene: TRBD1
J gene: TRBJ1-5
V gene: TRBV7-9
clone size: -
CDR3 protein: CASSLVGGGGGNQPQHF
CDR3 DNA: TGTGCCAGCAGCTTAGTTGGAGGGGGCGGAGGCAATCAGCCCCAGCATTTT

D gene: TRBD2
J gene: TRBJ2-7
V gene: TRBV4-1
clone size: -
CDR3 protein: CASSQLGLAGGASYEQYF
CDR3 DNA: TGCGCCAGCAGCCAGCTGGGACTAGCGGGTGGAGCTTCCTACGAGCAGTACTTC

D gene: TRBD1
J gene: TRBJ1-5
V gene: TRBV6-5
clone size: -
CDR3 protein: CASRTRDRSSQPQHF
CDR3 DNA: TGTGCCAGCAGAACCCGGGACAGAAGCAGTCAGCCCCAGCATTTT

D gene: TRBD1
J gene: TRBJ1-2
V gene: TRBV5-6
clone size: -
CDR3 protein: CASSLEDRANYGYTF
CDR3 DNA: TGTGCCAGCAGCTTGGAGGACAGGGCTAACTATGGCTACACCTTC

D gene: TRBD1
J gene: TRBJ1-5
V gene: TRBV7-8
clone size: -
CDR3 protein: CASSLGTGDNQPQHF
CDR3 DNA: TGTGCCAGCAGCTTAGGGACAGGGGACAATCAGCCCCAGCATTTT

D gene: -
J gene: TRBJ1-4
V gene: TRBV4-3
clone size: -
CDR3 protein: CASSPRQRDFEKLFF
CDR3 DNA: TGCGCCAGCAGCCCTCGACAGAGAGATTTTGAAAAACTGTTTTTT

D gene: -
J gene: TRBJ1-2
V gene: TRBV9
clone size: -
CDR3 protein: CASSVGYGGSGYTF
CDR3 DNA: TGTGCCAGCAGCGTAGGATATGGGGGGAGTGGCTACACCTTC

D gene: TRBD1
J gene: TRBJ2-5
V gene: TRBV29-1
clone size: -
CDR3 protein: CSVEISGRTGLETQYF
CDR3 DNA: TGCAGCGTTGAAATATCGGGCAGGACAGGGCTGGAGACCCAGTACTTC

D gene: -
J gene: TRBJ1-5
V gene: TRBV29-1
clone size: once
CDR3 protein: CSVETPLGAVQPQHF
CDR3 DNA: TGCAGCGTTGAGACGCCGTTGGGGGCGGTTCAGCCCCAGCATTTT

D gene: -
J gene: TRBJ1-1
V gene: TRBV5-5
clone size: -
CDR3 protein: CASSFLNTEAFF
CDR3 DNA: TGTGCCAGCAGCTTCTTGAACACTGAAGCTTTCTTT

D gene: TRBD2
J gene: TRBJ2-2
V gene: TRBV5-4
clone size: -
CDR3 protein: CASSLDLAGGLNTGELFF
CDR3 DNA: TGTGCCAGCAGCTTGGACCTAGCGGGAGGGCTGAACACCGGGGAGCTGTTTTTT